The 21 T cell receptor beta chains listed next were all sequenced from one sample in a study of blood T cell repertoires in COVID-19. Libraries were prepared by immunoSEQ multiplex PCR; TCRdb keeps only in-frame clonotypes and omits some of them. The sample has approximately 300,000 clones; approximately 85% are singletons. Sequencing was performed on PBMCs or T cells enriched from blood (not recorded which). These receptors were taken from a woman in her 30s who had recovered from COVID-19.

The gene calls are TRBV7-8 and TRBJ2-7; D might be TRBD1 (5 bases). Trimming took 3 bases from V and 2 from J, leaving 20 bases between them. The CDR3 is 17 amino acids. Per germline, CDR1 SGHVS and CDR2 FQNEAQ. In DNA, the CDR3 is TGTGCCAGCAGCTTCTCGAGTATTGCAGGGTCTCCCTACGAGCAGTACTTC. Translation gives CASSFSSIAGSPYEQYF.

This rearrangement joins TRBV6-5 to TRBJ2-5; 8 bases match TRBD2. The CDR3 sequence is 13 residues long. V shed 6 bases and J 4 bases; nucleotides not matched to a gene: 4. CDR1 is MNHEY, CDR2 SVGAGI, per germline. The CDR3 is CASRRAGVETQYF. CDR3 nucleotide sequence: TGTGCCAGCAGGAGAGCGGGAGTAGAGACCCAGTACTTC.

The V gene is TRBV7-8, the J gene TRBJ2-7, with D unresolved. The V gene's germline CDR1 is SGHVS and CDR2 FQNEAQ. V was shortened by 2 bases and J by 2 bases, with 10 bases between the two germline ends. The CDR3 loop spans 14 amino acids. CDR3: CASSLIFQTYEQYF. In DNA form, the CDR3 reads TGTGCCAGCAGCTTAATTTTTCAGACCTACGAGCAGTACTTC.

This sequence joins TRBV28 and TRBJ1-1; 10 bases fit TRBD1. V dropped 7 bases and J dropped 5; count of bases not matched to a gene: 10. Germline CDR1 and CDR2: MDHEN and SYDVKM. There are 15 residues in the CDR3. CDR3 loop: CASKSRDRGGTEAFF. For the CDR3, the DNA is TGTGCCAGCAAGTCCCGGGACAGGGGCGGTACTGAAGCTTTCTTT.

The chain couples TRBV27 to TRBJ1-2, with TRBD1 identical over 9 bases. CDR1 and CDR2 from the germline V gene are MNHEY and SMNVEV (reference sequence). V was pared by 6 bases and J by 6 bases, with 14 bases of the junction left unmatched. There are 16 residues in the CDR3. The CDR3 protein is CASSPTPGTGLNGYTF. CDR3 DNA: TGTGCCAGCAGCCCGACTCCCGGGACAGGGTTGAATGGCTACACCTTC.

The rearrangement uses TRBV10-3 and TRBJ1-2, with D uncertain. CDR3 length equals 12 residues. V lost 8 bases and J 6 bases, leaving 13 bases between the germline ends. CDR1 and CDR2 (germline): ENHRY, SYGVKD. CDR3 bases: TGTGCCATCGACTCAAAGAGGGATGGCTACACCTTC. It codes for CAIDSKRDGYTF.

The gene calls are TRBV27 and TRBJ1-2, with TRBD1 identical over 8 bases. This CDR3 is 14 amino acids long. V trimming: 5 bases; J trimming: 3 bases; junction bases outside the gene matches: 5. Germline lookup yields CDR1 MNHEY and CDR2 SMNVEV (reference sequence). Here the CDR3 reads CASSPTGGDYGYTF. The CDR3 nucleotides are TGTGCCAGCAGTCCAACAGGGGGGGACTATGGCTACACCTTC.

The gene calls are TRBV11-3 and TRBJ2-3; 11 nucleotides line up with TRBD2. Trimming at V came to 7 bases and at J to 5 bases, leaving 11 bases not matched to a gene. Germline CDR1 reads SGHNT; CDR2 reads YENEEA. The CDR3 covers 16 residues. The DNA for the CDR3 is TGTGCCAGCACCCTAGGCGTAGCGGGAGGGGGAGATACGCAGTATTTT. Its protein product is CASTLGVAGGGDTQYF.

V and J are TRBV28 and TRBJ1-4; a possible D gene is TRBD1 (6 bases). Trimming removed 3 bases at V and 7 bases at J, with 15 bases between. The germline gives CDR1 MDHEN, CDR2 SYDVKM. This CDR3 region has 15 residues. The chain's CDR3 is CASSFGGGGFEKLFF. DNA of the CDR3: TGTGCCAGCAGTTTTGGCGGGGGCGGTTTTGAAAAACTGTTTTTT.

The J gene is TRBJ2-1, the V gene TRBV19; TRBD2 matches 8 bases. The CDR3 is 13 amino acids. V was clipped by 8 bases and J by 8 bases; unmatched bases: 8. CDR1 is LNHDA and CDR2 is SQIVND in the germline V gene (reference sequence). CDR3 coding DNA: TGTGCCAGTGGGACTAGGCGGATGGATGAGCAGTTCTTC. Its translation is CASGTRRMDEQFF.

The J gene is TRBJ1-4, the V gene TRBV19, with D possibly matching TRBD1 (5 bases). This CDR3 spans 16 amino acids. Trimming cost V 3 bases and J 5 bases, with 16 bases left between them. Germline CDR1 and CDR2: LNHDA and SQIVND (reference sequence). The CDR3 sequence is CASSISGQGLNEKLFF. The CDR3 region has the DNA TGTGCCAGTAGTATTAGCGGCCAGGGTTTGAATGAAAAACTGTTTTTT. The variable domain in full, completed from reference TRBV19 and TRBJ1-4, reads DGGITQSPKYLFRKEGQNVTLSCEQNLNHDAMYWYRQDPGQGLRLIYYSQIVNDFQKGDIAEGYSVSREKKESFPLTVTSAQKNPTAFYLCASSISGQGLNEKLFFGSGTQLSVL.

CDR3 DNA sequence: TGTGCCAGCAGTTACAGCGGGAGTATTGATACGCAGTATTTT. Translation gives CASSYSGSIDTQYF. V usage is TRBV28 and J usage is TRBJ2-3; 8 bases align to TRBD2. The CDR3 length is 14 residues. The junction had 6 bases not matched to a gene; V was cut back by 4 bases and J by 6 bases. Germline CDR1 is MDHEN and CDR2 is SYDVKM. The whole variable domain, filled in from reference TRBV28 and TRBJ2-3, reads DVKVTQSSRYLVKRTGEKVFLECVQDMDHENMFWYRQDPGLGLRLIYFSYDVKMKEKGDIPEGYSVSREKKERFSLILESASTNQTSMYLCASSYSGSIDTQYFGPGTRLTVL.

The chain uses TRBV7-3 and TRBJ2-1; 14 nucleotides match TRBD2. J gave up 0 bases and V 2 bases, and 9 bases lay outside the gene matches. The length of the CDR3 is 20 residues. Germline values: CDR1 SGHTA, CDR2 FQGTGA. CDR3 amino acids: CASSLLGTSGRGGSYNEQFF. CDR3 DNA: TGTGCCAGCAGCTTACTCGGGACTAGCGGGAGAGGGGGCTCCTACAATGAGCAGTTCTTC.

This chain links TRBV28 with TRBJ2-5; TRBD1 matches 12 bases. CDR1 MDHEN and CDR2 SYDVKM come from the germline V gene. After removal of 5 bases from V and 7 bases from J, the junction contained 8 bases not matched to a gene. The CDR3 length is 15 residues. CDR3 amino acids: CASSLTGTGGPTQYF. Here the CDR3 DNA reads TGTGCCAGCAGTCTCACCGGGACAGGGGGCCCGACCCAGTACTTC.

This sequence joins TRBV6-4 and TRBJ2-6; the D gene is possibly TRBD1 (6 bases). This CDR3 is 16 amino acids long. Trimming cost V 0 bases and J 2 bases, with 8 bases left between them. Germline lookup yields CDR1 MRHNA and CDR2 SNTAGT. Here the CDR3 reads CASSDSGDTGANVLTF. In nucleotides, the CDR3 is TGTGCCAGCAGTGACTCTGGGGACACTGGGGCCAACGTCCTGACTTTC.

The gene calls are TRBV13 and TRBJ1-1; the D gene is possibly TRBD1 (5 bases). Trimming removed 2 bases from V and 1 base from J, with 17 bases in between. The CDR3 consists of 17 residues. In germline, CDR1 is PRHDT, CDR2 FYEKMQ (reference sequence). CDR3 amino acids: CASSLPKTRGRNTEAFF. CDR3 nucleotides: TGTGCCAGCAGCTTACCGAAAACACGGGGGAGGAACACTGAAGCTTTCTTT.

This chain links TRBV3-1 (or the pseudogene TRBV3-2) with TRBJ2-7, with D possibly being TRBD2 (6 bases). From germline, CDR1 is LGHDT and CDR2 YNNKEL (reference sequence). Between the trimmed V and J ends, which lost 7 bases and 2 bases, there was a span of 12 bases. This CDR3 is 13 amino acids long. DNA for the CDR3: TGTGCCAGCAAGGGACTCGGACCCTACGAGCAGTACTTC. Its protein product is CASKGLGPYEQYF.

The chain carries TRBV28 and TRBJ2-2; 9 bases agree with TRBD1. V shed 6 bases, J shed 4 bases, and the junction held 12 bases outside the gene matches. Germline lookup yields CDR1 MDHEN and CDR2 SYDVKM. CDR3 size: 17 residues. For the CDR3, the DNA is TGTGCCAGCAGCTCGGGTCCGGGACAGGGACGCACCGGGGAGCTGTTTTTT. Translated, it gives CASSSGPGQGRTGELFF.

The chain links TRBV7-9 to TRBJ1-3, with TRBD1 identical over 11 bases. Germline loops: CDR1 SEHNR, CDR2 FQNEAQ (reference sequence). J lost 0 bases, V lost 5 bases, and 3 bases had no gene match. The CDR3 runs 16 residues. Here the CDR3 reads CASSRDRGSSGNTIYF. CDR3 nucleotides: TGTGCCAGCAGCCGGGACAGGGGGAGCTCTGGAAACACCATATATTTT.

This clone showed up just a few times. This rearrangement joins TRBV28 to TRBJ1-5, with D unresolved. CDR1 is MDHEN, CDR2 SYDVKM, per germline. V lost 3 bases, J lost 6 bases, and 6 bases lay in between. This CDR3 contains 12 residues. CDR3: CASSLFRQPQHF. The CDR3 DNA sequence: TGTGCCAGCAGTTTGTTTCGTCAGCCCCAGCATTTT. Full variable domain (remainder filled in from reference TRBV28 and TRBJ1-5): DVKVTQSSRYLVKRTGEKVFLECVQDMDHENMFWYRQDPGLGLRLIYFSYDVKMKEKGDIPEGYSVSREKKERFSLILESASTNQTSMYLCASSLFRQPQHFGDGTRLSIL.

The CDR3 DNA sequence: TGCAGCGTGCCCGGGGAAAGTTCCTACGAGCAGTACTTC. Its protein product is CSVPGESSYEQYF. V gene TRBV29-1 combines with J gene TRBJ2-7; D is possibly TRBD2 (5 bases). The CDR3 is 13 amino acids. Deletions cut 6 bases from V and 1 base from J, with 13 bases between. Germline CDR1 is SQVTM and CDR2 is ANQGSEA.